This T cell receptor delta chain was sequenced for a study of Vδ1+ human thymocytes. In regard to this clone: Antigen specificity is unknown.

The study, taken as a whole, reports: In the thymus, TRG and TRD repertoires looked highly polyclonal with Gaussian CDR3 lengths.

RNA was extracted from the cells and then reverse transcribed. Pooled V-gene forward primers with one constant-region reverse primer generated the CDR3 amplicons by multiplex PCR. TCRdb redid clone calling on the multiplex PCR reads using CATT. The sample lists some 54,000 delta-chain clones, about 16% seen once, with roughly 0.46% in the top ten. Purity of the sorted Vdelta1+ thymocytes ranged from roughly 98% to 99.6%. The CDR3 has 20 amino acids. CDR1 and CDR2 from the germline V gene are TSWWSYY and QGS. Trimming removed 6 bases at V and 3 bases at J, with 32 bases between. The sequence was collected from a boy under two years old who had congenital heart surgery. The gene calls are TRDV1 and TRDJ1; tentatively, D is TRDD2 or TRDD3 (8 bases each). The material sequenced was Vdelta1+ gamma-delta thymocytes from the thymus. Subset indicated: FACS-sorted CD3+ TCRalphabeta- TCRVdelta1+ TCRVdelta2- thymocytes. The CDR3 sequence is CALGTGLPRVLGAPPDKLIF. CDR3 sequence (DNA): TGTGCTCTTGGAACGGGCCTTCCTAGGGTACTGGGGGCTCCCCCCGATAAACTCATCTTT.